This T cell receptor beta chain was profiled in a study of STAT5B mutations in CD4+ large granular lymphocyte leukemia. The protocol was immunoSEQ multiplex PCR, while the TCRdb copy is restricted to in-frame clones and leaves out a portion. The sample gives around 38,000 clones, 70% to 90% of which show up once; 3.4% is in the top ten. The sequence derives from a human donor in good health. The sequenced material came from CD4+ T cells from blood buffy coats.

DNA of the CDR3: TGTGCCAGCAGCCCAGACAGGCCCCGAGGGGGCACTGAAGCTTTCTTT. Encoded protein: CASSPDRPRGGTEAFF. The chain recombines TRBV7-2 with TRBJ1-1; D may be TRBD1 (6 bases). Trimming removed 5 bases from V and 4 bases from J, with 20 bases in between. The CDR3 loop spans 16 amino acids. In germline, CDR1 is SGHTA, CDR2 FQGNSA.